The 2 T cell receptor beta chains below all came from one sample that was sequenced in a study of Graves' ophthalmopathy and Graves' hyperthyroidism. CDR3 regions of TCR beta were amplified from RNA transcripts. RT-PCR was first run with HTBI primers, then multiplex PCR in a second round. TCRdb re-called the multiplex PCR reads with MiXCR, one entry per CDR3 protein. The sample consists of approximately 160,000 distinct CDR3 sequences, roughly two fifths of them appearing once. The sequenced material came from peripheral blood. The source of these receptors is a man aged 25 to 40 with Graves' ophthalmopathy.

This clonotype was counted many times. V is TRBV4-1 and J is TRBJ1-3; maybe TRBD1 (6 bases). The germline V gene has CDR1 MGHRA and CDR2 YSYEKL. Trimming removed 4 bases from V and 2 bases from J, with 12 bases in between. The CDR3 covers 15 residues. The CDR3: CASSPEGGTGNTIYF. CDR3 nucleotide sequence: TGCGCCAGCAGCCCAGAAGGGGGGACTGGAAACACCATATATTTT.

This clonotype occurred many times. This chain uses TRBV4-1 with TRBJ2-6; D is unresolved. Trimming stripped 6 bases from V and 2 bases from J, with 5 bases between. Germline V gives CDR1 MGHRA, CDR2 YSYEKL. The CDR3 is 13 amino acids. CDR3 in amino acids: CASSFTGANVLTF. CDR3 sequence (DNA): TGCGCCAGCAGTTTTACTGGGGCCAACGTCCTGACTTTC.